This passage covers 18 T cell receptor beta chains from one sample sequenced in a study of blood T cell repertoires in COVID-19. Here immunoSEQ multiplex PCR was the method, and the copy in TCRdb shows in-frame clones only, minus some. Of some 200,000 clones detected, roughly 86% appear once; the ten largest clones hold about 6.5%. The sample was peripheral blood. These TCRs come from a woman of 80 years or more in a cohort sampled during active or convalescent COVID-19.

This sequence joins TRBV7-9 and TRBJ2-6; weak D call: TRBD2 (5 bases). The length of the CDR3 is 14 residues. V shed 5 bases and J shed 2 bases, with 7 bases lying between them. Germline assignment: CDR1 SEHNR and CDR2 FQNEAQ (reference sequence). CDR3 DNA: TGTGCCAGCAGCCAAGCGGCTGGGGCCAACGTCCTGACTTTC. Translation gives CASSQAAGANVLTF.

The genes are TRBV21-1 and TRBJ2-4; the table's D call, TRBD2, was not checked against the DNA. TRBV21-1 is tagged as a pseudogene. The CDR3 runs 21 residues. CDR3 bases: TGTGCCAGCAGCAAAGAAATGGGGACTAGCGGGAGATTCGGGGCCAAAAACATTCAGTACTTC. This gives the protein CASSKEMGTSGRFGAKNIQYF.

The chain uses TRBV7-8 and TRBJ1-5; D is possibly TRBD1 (6 bases). Germline CDR1 SGHVS, CDR2 FQNEAQ. V was clipped by 5 bases and J by 7 bases, with 15 bases between them. The CDR3 totals 14 residues. The CDR3 loop reads CASSHLGAGQPQHF. The CDR3 DNA follows: TGTGCCAGCAGCCATCTGGGGGCAGGGCAGCCCCAGCATTTT. Using reference TRBV7-8 and TRBJ1-5 for the parts outside the CDR3, the full variable domain is GAGVSQSPRYKVAKRGQDVALRCDPISGHVSLFWYQQALGQGPEFLTYFQNEAQLDKSGLPSDRFFAERPEGSVSTLKIQRTQQEDSAVYLCASSHLGAGQPQHFGDGTRLSIL.

The chain employs TRBV7-2 and TRBJ2-7, with D possibly being TRBD1 (6 bases). CDR3 size: 15 residues. In germline, CDR1 is SGHTA, CDR2 FQGNSA. V was cut by 6 bases and J by 7 bases, with 22 bases left in between. CDR3 loop: CASRRYRESNGEQYF. The CDR3 nucleotides are TGTGCCAGCAGACGCTACAGGGAATCCAACGGGGAGCAGTACTTC.

This sequence joins TRBV28 and TRBJ2-7; no firm D call. V dropped 8 bases and J dropped 2 bases, with 13 bases sitting between them. This CDR3 region has 13 residues. Germline V gives CDR1 MDHEN, CDR2 SYDVKM. CDR3 in amino acids: CASGIQNPYEQYF. The DNA of the CDR3 is TGTGCCAGCGGAATACAGAATCCCTACGAGCAGTACTTC.

The rearrangement joins TRBV27 to TRBJ2-1; 9 nucleotides align to TRBD2. The CDR3 length is 16 residues. V gave up 6 bases and J gave up 4 bases; unmatched junction bases: 10. The germline CDR1 and CDR2 sequences are MNHEY and SMNVEV (reference sequence). CDR3 in amino acids: CASRGLAGRQYNEQFF. The CDR3 nucleotides read TGTGCCAGCAGGGGGCTAGCGGGGCGACAATACAATGAGCAGTTCTTC.

This clone was observed a handful of times. The gene calls are TRBV20-1 and TRBJ2-5; D might be TRBD2 (5 bases). The V end was cut by 3 bases, the J end by 2 bases, with 19 bases between. Germline assignment: CDR1 DFQATT and CDR2 SNEGSKA (reference sequence). The CDR3 is 16 amino acids. CDR3 bases: TGCAGTGCTAGTGGTGAGCTCCGGGGAGCTCAAGAGACCCAGTACTTC. It codes for CSASGELRGAQETQYF.

The chain has TRBV5-1 and TRBJ2-1; TRBD2 agrees at 15 bases. The junction had 4 bases not matched to a gene; V was cut back by 4 bases and J by 8 bases. This CDR3 region has 15 residues. The germline V gene has CDR1 SGHRS and CDR2 YFSETQ. CDR3 region: CASSRTSGRVDEQFF. For the CDR3, the DNA is TGCGCCAGCAGCCGGACTAGCGGGAGGGTTGATGAGCAGTTCTTC.

V usage is TRBV24-1 and J usage is TRBJ2-5; D gene uncertain. The CDR3 is 13 residues long. The V end lost 4 bases, the J end lost 0 bases, and 5 bases lay between the germline ends. In germline, CDR1 is KGHDR, CDR2 SFDVKD. The DNA for the CDR3 is TGTGCCACCAGTGACGTGTACCAAGAGACCCAGTACTTC. Its protein product is CATSDVYQETQYF.

This chain uses TRBV6-6 with TRBJ2-5; maybe TRBD2 (5 bases). In germline, CDR1 is MNHNY, CDR2 SVGAGI (reference sequence). Trimming removed 4 bases at V and 2 bases at J, with 11 bases between. The CDR3 is made up of 14 amino acids. CDR3 sequence reads: CASSFSTSQETQYF. The CDR3 region has the DNA TGTGCCAGCAGTTTCTCCACTAGTCAAGAGACCCAGTACTTC.

The rearrangement joins TRBV5-1 to TRBJ1-3; 10 bases are a match to TRBD1. The CDR3 runs 18 residues. The junction had 10 bases not matched to a gene; V was cut back by 4 bases and J by 0 bases. Germline V lookup: CDR1 SGHRS, CDR2 YFSETQ. CDR3 in DNA: TGCGCCAGCAGCACACGACAGGGGGCTAGAAACTCTGGAAACACCATATATTTT. Amino acid sequence: CASSTRQGARNSGNTIYF.

This clone was counted only a few times. The chain has TRBV3-1 (or the pseudogene TRBV3-2) and TRBJ2-1; 11 bases match TRBD2. The V segment lost 8 bases and the J segment 9 bases; nucleotides outside the gene matches: 9. The CDR3 has 14 residues. Per the germline V gene, CDR1 is LGHDT and CDR2 is YNNKEL (reference sequence). The CDR3 protein is CASGTSGVVGEQFF. Written as DNA, the CDR3 is TGTGCCAGCGGGACTAGCGGAGTCGTTGGTGAGCAGTTCTTC.

This clone was seen just once. The chain joins TRBV19 to TRBJ1-5, with D uncertain. V was shortened by 8 bases and J by 0 bases, with 11 bases between the two germline ends. The germline gives CDR1 LNHDA, CDR2 SQIVND (reference sequence). This CDR3 has 14 amino acids. This chain's CDR3 is CASYGKNSNQPQHF. For the CDR3, the DNA is TGTGCCAGTTACGGGAAGAATAGCAATCAGCCCCAGCATTTT.

The chain employs TRBV13 and TRBJ2-7; 11 bases line up with TRBD2. Per germline, CDR1 PRHDT and CDR2 FYEKMQ (reference sequence). CDR3 length equals 16 residues. With V trimmed by 1 base and J by 3 bases, 5 bases remained unmatched. This chain's CDR3 is CASSLESSGGVYEQYF. CDR3 coding DNA: TGTGCCAGCAGCTTAGAGAGTAGCGGGGGGGTCTACGAGCAGTACTTC.

V gene TRBV7-9 combines with J gene TRBJ1-2; 10 bases align to TRBD1. Germline loops: CDR1 SEHNR, CDR2 FQNEAQ (reference sequence). V lost 8 bases and J lost 4; bases outside the gene matches: 13. The CDR3 is 16 residues long. CDR3 amino acids: CASLNSGQGISYGYTF. The CDR3 DNA follows: TGTGCCAGCCTAAATTCGGGACAGGGGATATCCTATGGCTACACCTTC.

The chain joins TRBV4-2 to TRBJ1-1; D is unresolved. V was pared by 6 bases and J by 1 base, with 12 bases between. Germline CDR1 reads LGHNA; CDR2 reads YNFKEQ. The CDR3 runs 14 residues. For the CDR3, the DNA is TGTGCCAGCAGTCATCCCGAGGGGAACACTGAAGCTTTCTTT. This encodes CASSHPEGNTEAFF.

This sequence joins TRBV5-1 and TRBJ2-5; a possible D gene is TRBD1 (5 bases). The CDR3 is 13 amino acids. Germline V gives CDR1 SGHRS, CDR2 YFSETQ. V gave up 3 bases and J gave up 2 bases, with 8 bases separating them. CDR3 residues: CASSSGRQETQYF. As DNA, the CDR3 is TGCGCCAGCAGCTCAGGGCGTCAAGAGACCCAGTACTTC.

The V and J genes are TRBV11-3 and TRBJ1-3; 8 positions match TRBD1. Germline loops: CDR1 SGHNT, CDR2 YENEEA. The CDR3 is 19 residues long. V was pared by 4 bases and J by 0 bases, with 14 bases of the junction left unmatched. The CDR3 loop is CASSWTGPPGSPSGNTIYF. The CDR3 DNA follows: TGTGCCAGCAGCTGGACAGGGCCCCCTGGTTCTCCCTCTGGAAACACCATATATTTT.